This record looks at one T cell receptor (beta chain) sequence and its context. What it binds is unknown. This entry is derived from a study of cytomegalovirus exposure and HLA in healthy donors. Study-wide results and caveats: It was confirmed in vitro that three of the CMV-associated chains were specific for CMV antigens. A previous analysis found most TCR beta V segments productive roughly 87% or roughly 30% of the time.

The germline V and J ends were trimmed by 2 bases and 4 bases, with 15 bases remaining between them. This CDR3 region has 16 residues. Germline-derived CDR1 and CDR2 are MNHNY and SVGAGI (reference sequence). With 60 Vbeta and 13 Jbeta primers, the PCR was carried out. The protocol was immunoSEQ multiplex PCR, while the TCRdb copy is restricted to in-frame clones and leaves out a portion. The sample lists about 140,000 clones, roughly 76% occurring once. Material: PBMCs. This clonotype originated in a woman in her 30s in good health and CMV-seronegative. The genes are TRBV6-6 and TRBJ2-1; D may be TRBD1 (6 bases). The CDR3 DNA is TGTGCCAGCAGTTACCCCCCGGGACACCTTTACAATGAGCAGTTCTTC. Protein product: CASSYPPGHLYNEQFF.